This record covers a single TCR beta chain. Antigen: not known. Profiled with immunoSEQ multiplex PCR; TCRdb holds only in-frame clones, not every one. Of approximately 31,000 clones in the sample, nearly 80% were seen once. These data originate in a study of T cells in localized non-small cell lung cancer. Study conclusions and caveats: Highest T cell clonality was seen in uninvolved adjacent lung, surpassing that measured in tumor. The tumor had only one region sequenced, so heterogeneity remains possible. Adjacent lung had a median roughly 61 of the 100 largest tumor clones.

The germline V gene has CDR1 SNHLY and CDR2 FYNNEI. V shed 0 bases and J shed 6 bases, with 10 bases lying between them. The CDR3 spans 14 residues. The input for sequencing was peripheral blood, taken before any cancer treatment. The chain carries TRBV2 and TRBJ2-3, with D unresolved. This receptor was identified in a male donor at least 60 years old with stage II squamous cell lung carcinoma. The CDR3 loop is CASSEALRGDTQYF. Written as DNA, the CDR3 is TGTGCCAGCAGTGAAGCGCTTCGAGGTGATACGCAGTATTTT. Full variable domain (outside the CDR3, taken from reference TRBV2 and TRBJ2-3): EPEVTQTPSHQVTQMGQEVILRCVPISNHLYFYWYRQILGQKVEFLVSFYNNEISEKSEIFDDQFSVERPDGSNFTLKIRSTKLEDSAMYFCASSEALRGDTQYFGPGTRLTVL.